A selection of T cell receptor beta chains follows, all from one sample in a study of T cells in localized non-small cell lung cancer. Sequencing was performed with immunoSEQ multiplex PCR; in TCRdb, only in-frame clones are kept and a portion is missing. This sample yields about 1,800 clones, of which about 26% are seen a single time; 13% belongs to the top ten. The material sequenced was lung tumor tissue, taken before any cancer treatment. The receptor source for this set is a woman between 35 and 75 years old with stage I lung adenocarcinoma. CDR3s include the opening cysteine and the closing phenylalanine or tryptophan. The D gene is left open where the match is weak. Only part of the rows carry a size: once, few, many, or a class if the clone is expanded.

v_gene	d_gene	abundance	j_gene	CDR3aa	CDR3nt
TRBV28	TRBD1	NA	TRBJ1-2	CASSSPTGAYGYTF	TGTGCCAGCAGTTCCCCCACAGGGGCCTATGGCTACACCTTC
TRBV30	TRBD1	NA	TRBJ1-5	CAWSRQGARNQPQHF	TGTGCCTGGAGTAGACAGGGGGCGCGCAATCAGCCCCAGCATTTT
TRBV28	TRBD1	NA	TRBJ1-1	CASSAYRGNTEAFF	TGTGCCAGCAGCGCCTACAGGGGGAACACTGAAGCTTTCTTT
TRBV6-8	NA	medium-sized	TRBJ2-7	CASSYSSVRVSYEQYF	TGTGCCAGCAGTTACTCTTCGGTTAGGGTATCCTACGAGCAGTACTTC
TRBV18	NA	NA	TRBJ2-2	CASSPSGPGELFF	TGTGCCAGCTCACCCTCCGGTCCCGGGGAGCTGTTTTTT
TRBV9	TRBD1	NA	TRBJ2-2	CASSETGSTGELFF	TGTGCCAGCAGTGAGACAGGGAGCACCGGGGAGCTGTTTTTT
TRBV6-8	TRBD1	NA	TRBJ2-3	CASSTGGGFTDTQYF	TGTGCCAGCAGCACAGGGGGCGGTTTCACAGATACGCAGTATTTT
TRBV19	NA	NA	TRBJ2-4	CASSLGTLVGSKNIQYF	TGTGCCAGTAGTCTGGGTACCCTCGTCGGGTCCAAAAACATTCAGTACTTC
TRBV28	NA	NA	TRBJ1-4	CASSLAGQLGEKLFF	TGTGCCAGCAGTTTAGCCGGGCAGTTAGGTGAAAAACTGTTTTTT
TRBV6-8	NA	few	TRBJ1-4	CASSYGLFDEKLFF	TGTGCCAGCAGTTACGGGCTCTTCGACGAAAAACTGTTTTTT
TRBV6-7	NA	few	TRBJ1-1	CASSPTRGSNTEAFF	TGTGCCAGCAGTCCCACTAGGGGATCGAACACTGAAGCTTTCTTT
TRBV15	TRBD1	few	TRBJ2-5	CATSREGTGAIEETQYF	TGTGCCACCAGCAGAGAGGGGACAGGGGCAATAGAAGAGACCCAGTACTTC
TRBV6-8	TRBD1	NA	TRBJ1-5	CASNPGTGESQPQHF	TGTGCCAGCAACCCCGGGACAGGGGAGAGTCAGCCCCAGCATTTT
TRBV19	TRBD2	NA	TRBJ2-5	CASSATSGRVETQYF	TGTGCCAGTAGCGCGACTAGCGGGAGGGTGGAGACCCAGTACTTC
TRBV6-8	NA	few	TRBJ1-3	CASRGQPSGNTIYF	TGTGCCAGCAGAGGACAACCCTCTGGAAACACCATATATTTT
TRBV11-3	NA	few	TRBJ1-1	CASSLQQGRPFEAFF	TGTGCCAGCAGCTTACAGCAGGGTAGACCCTTCGAAGCTTTCTTT
TRBV18	NA	NA	TRBJ2-2	CASSPTNPGQNTGELFF	TGTGCCAGCTCACCTACGAACCCGGGACAGAACACCGGGGAGCTGTTTTTT
TRBV5-1	TRBD1	large	TRBJ2-7	CASSLGQGAYEQYF	TGCGCCAGCAGCTTAGGACAGGGGGCCTACGAGCAGTACTTC
TRBV11-3	TRBD1	large	TRBJ1-1	CASSPMTGWAEAFF	TGTGCCAGCAGCCCAATGACAGGGTGGGCTGAAGCTTTCTTT
TRBV30	TRBD2	NA	TRBJ2-1	CAWSVRSGRADEQFF	TGTGCCTGGAGTGTACGGAGCGGGAGGGCCGATGAGCAGTTCTTC
TRBV11-3	NA	NA	TRBJ2-5	CASSPSAGGQETQYF	TGTGCCAGCAGCCCGTCCGCTGGGGGTCAAGAGACCCAGTACTTC
TRBV11-3	NA	medium-sized	TRBJ2-7	CASSLQLTGASGQYF	TGTGCCAGCAGCTTACAACTTACCGGGGCCTCAGGGCAGTACTTC
TRBV19	NA	NA	TRBJ1-3	CASSIVVGSGNTIYF	TGTGCCAGTAGTATAGTGGTCGGGTCTGGAAACACCATATATTTT
TRBV28	NA	few	TRBJ1-2	CASSFSASYGYTF	TGTGCCAGCAGTTTTTCTGCCTCCTATGGCTACACCTTC
TRBV9	TRBD2	NA	TRBJ2-5	CASSTGTSGDQETQYF	TGTGCCAGCAGCACCGGGACTAGCGGGGACCAAGAGACCCAGTACTTC
TRBV27	NA	few	TRBJ1-2	CASSLLLDPNYGYTF	TGTGCCAGCAGTTTATTATTAGATCCTAACTATGGCTACACCTTC
TRBV6-8	NA	NA	TRBJ2-7	CASSPFQGGYEQYF	TGTGCCAGCAGTCCCTTCCAGGGGGGGTACGAGCAGTACTTC
TRBV19	NA	NA	TRBJ1-5	CASSKARADSNQPQHF	TGTGCCAGTAGTAAGGCGCGGGCAGATAGCAATCAGCCCCAGCATTTT
TRBV9	TRBD1	few	TRBJ2-7	CASSVDAGGHYEQYF	TGTGCCAGCAGCGTAGATGCAGGGGGACACTACGAGCAGTACTTC
TRBV18	NA	NA	TRBJ1-1	CASSPVETTEAFF	TGTGCCAGCTCACCAGTCGAAACCACTGAAGCTTTCTTT
TRBV11-3	NA	medium-sized	TRBJ1-6	CASSERGADNSPLHF	TGTGCCAGCAGCGAAAGGGGGGCGGACAATTCACCCCTCCACTTT
TRBV7-2	NA	medium-sized	TRBJ2-7	CASSLQGAYEQYF	TGTGCCAGCAGCTTACAGGGAGCCTACGAGCAGTACTTC
TRBV6-8	NA	NA	TRBJ1-1	CASSLQGNTEAFF	TGTGCCAGCAGTTTACAGGGGAACACTGAAGCTTTCTTT
TRBV6-8	TRBD2	few	TRBJ2-1	CASSYSRSSGGQGEQFF	TGTGCCAGCAGTTACTCGAGGTCTAGCGGGGGGCAGGGTGAGCAGTTCTTC
TRBV9	NA	NA	TRBJ2-3	CASSQAFGVDTQYF	TGTGCCAGCAGCCAGGCCTTTGGGGTAGATACGCAGTATTTT
TRBV28	TRBD1	NA	TRBJ2-7	CASSSDRGQYEQYF	TGTGCCAGCAGTTCAGACAGGGGCCAGTACGAGCAGTACTTC
TRBV29-1	TRBD1	few	TRBJ1-2	CSVGDRGKGLANYGYTF	TGCAGCGTTGGGGACAGGGGGAAAGGGCTCGCTAACTATGGCTACACCTTC
TRBV30	TRBD2	few	TRBJ2-3	CAWTKTSGNLDTQYF	TGTGCCTGGACCAAGACTAGCGGGAACTTAGATACGCAGTATTTT
TRBV18	TRBD1	once	TRBJ1-5	CASSQNLNRGSHNQPQHF	TGTGCCAGCTCACAGAACCTGAACAGGGGTTCGCATAATCAGCCCCAGCATTTT
TRBV11-3	NA	medium-sized	TRBJ2-2	CASSLQGIGLTGGELFF	TGTGCCAGCAGCTTACAGGGGATCGGCCTCACCGGCGGGGAGCTGTTTTTT
TRBV9	NA	few	TRBJ2-2	CASSVATYGELFF	TGTGCCAGCAGCGTAGCTACATACGGGGAGCTGTTTTTT
TRBV11-3	NA	NA	TRBJ2-3	CASSIGLPGADTQYF	TGTGCCAGCAGCATCGGACTACCAGGGGCAGATACGCAGTATTTT
TRBV5-1	NA	NA	TRBJ2-3	CASSQNSGADTQYF	TGCGCCAGCAGCCAAAACTCAGGGGCCGATACGCAGTATTTT
TRBV5-1	NA	NA	TRBJ1-1	CASSSAGARNTEAFF	TGCGCCAGCAGCTCCGCCGGGGCGCGTAACACTGAAGCTTTCTTT
TRBV29-1	NA	NA	TRBJ2-5	CSVDRNPFQETQYF	TGCAGCGTTGATCGGAACCCTTTCCAAGAGACCCAGTACTTC
TRBV9	NA	NA	TRBJ1-4	CASSGRDGTTNEKLFF	TGTGCCAGCAGTGGCCGGGACGGGACAACTAATGAAAAACTGTTTTTT
TRBV11-3	TRBD2	few	TRBJ2-7	CASSYPGRLAVSYEQYF	TGTGCCAGCAGCTATCCGGGGCGACTAGCGGTGAGCTACGAGCAGTACTTC
TRBV11-3	TRBD2	medium-sized	TRBJ2-5	CASSPGNSGGAQETQYF	TGTGCCAGCAGCCCAGGAAACAGCGGGGGGGCCCAAGAGACCCAGTACTTC
TRBV29-1	NA	NA	TRBJ2-2	CSVLSGWGAGELFF	TGCAGCGTGCTTTCGGGATGGGGCGCCGGGGAGCTGTTTTTT
TRBV9	TRBD1	NA	TRBJ1-1	CASSVEQGATEAFF	TGTGCCAGCAGCGTAGAACAGGGGGCCACTGAAGCTTTCTTT
TRBV9	NA	medium-sized	TRBJ2-7	CASSTGRGNEQYF	TGTGCCAGCAGCACAGGGCGGGGGAACGAGCAGTACTTC
TRBV6-8	NA	few	TRBJ1-1	CASSELIETMNTEAFF	TGTGCCAGCAGTGAGTTGATAGAGACCATGAACACTGAAGCTTTCTTT
TRBV11-3	NA	medium-sized	TRBJ2-2	CASSLVGGTITGELFF	TGTGCCAGCAGCTTAGTGGGGGGAACGATAACCGGGGAGCTGTTTTTT